The clone carrying this T cell receptor beta chain was counted many times. TCRdb recomputed calls from the 5' RACE reads with MiXCR, one row per CDR3 protein. This table holds 420,000 or so distinct CDR3 sequences, 15% to 20% found once. The record originates from a study of identical twins. The receptor's source is a man aged 45-65 years in good health. Sample: naive T cells sorted from blood.

The CDR3 loop reads CSARIDNEQFF. CDR3 DNA: TGCAGTGCTAGGATTGACAATGAGCAGTTCTTC. The V and J genes are TRBV20-1 and TRBJ2-1; no definite D call. V lost 3 bases and J lost 5, with 5 bases in between. CDR1 DFQATT and CDR2 SNEGSKA come from the germline V gene (reference sequence). CDR3 length: 11 amino acids.